One and the same sample provided the 27 T cell receptor beta chains below, sequenced in a study of CD8+ T cells in alopecia areata. RNA was extracted and reverse transcribed into cDNA as the sequencing template. Assay used: immunoSEQ multiplex PCR; TCRdb lists only in-frame clones, some missing. Of hundreds of thousands of clones detected, about three fifths appear once; the ten largest clones hold around 1.8%. Regarding treatment: oral pan-JAK inhibitor, 5-10 mg twice daily. The sample in question was CD4+ T cells sorted from blood, obtained at week 24, from a patient treated with tofacitinib. The receptor source for this set is a human donor with alopecia areata.

V usage is TRBV2 and J usage is TRBJ2-1, with TRBD1 identical over 9 bases. CDR3 length equals 14 residues. CDR1 SNHLY and CDR2 FYNNEI come from the germline V gene. V dropped 4 bases and J dropped 5; count of bases not matched to a gene: 3. The CDR3 DNA sequence: TGTGCCAGCAGTGTACAGGGGGCCAACAATGAGCAGTTCTTC. This sequence encodes CASSVQGANNEQFF.

The chain has TRBV7-6 and TRBJ2-7; no reliable D call. This CDR3 comprises 11 residues. Germline V gene data show CDR1 as SGHVS and CDR2 as FNYEAQ. Trimming cost V 5 bases and J 2 bases, with 4 bases left between them. This CDR3 is CASSPPYEQYF. The CDR3 DNA is TGTGCCAGCAGCCCACCCTACGAGCAGTACTTC.

The chain is built from TRBV5-1 and TRBJ1-1; maybe TRBD1 (5 bases). The CDR3 length is 15 residues. Germline V gene data show CDR1 as SGHRS and CDR2 as YFSETQ. Trimming shortened V by 4 bases and J by 0 bases, and 13 bases separated the two germline ends. In nucleotides, the CDR3 is TGCGCCAGCAGCCCCCGGGGGGGTATGAACACTGAAGCTTTCTTT. Protein: CASSPRGGMNTEAFF.

This clone was observed a handful of times. The rearrangement uses TRBV5-1 and TRBJ2-2, with no clear D. The CDR3 extends over 13 amino acids. V lost 5 bases and J lost 4, with 9 bases in between. The V gene's germline CDR1 is SGHRS and CDR2 YFSETQ. CDR3 DNA: TGCGCCAGCAGTATGGGGTTCACCGGGGAGCTGTTTTTT. This translates into CASSMGFTGELFF.

This sequence joins TRBV9 and TRBJ1-2, with no clear D. Between the trimmed V and J ends, which lost 3 bases and 7 bases, there was a span of 16 bases. This CDR3 has 14 amino acids. The germline CDR1 and CDR2 sequences are SGDLS and YYNGEE. The CDR3 loop is CASSAPSIGGGYTF. For the CDR3, the DNA is TGTGCCAGCAGCGCCCCCAGCATCGGTGGTGGCTACACCTTC.

This clone was counted between two and nine times. The V gene is TRBV29-1, the J gene TRBJ2-7, with 9 positions matching TRBD1. In germline, CDR1 is SQVTM, CDR2 ANQGSEA. With 4 bases clipped from V and 1 base from J, the junction kept 5 bases outside the gene matches. This CDR3 contains 14 residues. The DNA for the CDR3 is TGCAGCGTTGCAACCGGGACAGGGTCCTACGAGCAGTACTTC. This translates into CSVATGTGSYEQYF.

The V call is TRBV7-8, the J call TRBJ2-5; D is unresolved. Trimming cost V 0 bases and J 0 bases, with 11 bases left between them. CDR1 and CDR2 from the germline V gene are SGHVS and FQNEAQ. This CDR3 spans 16 amino acids. The chain's CDR3 is CASSLAVWKYQETQYF. The CDR3 DNA reads TGTGCCAGCAGCTTAGCGGTTTGGAAGTACCAAGAGACCCAGTACTTC.

This chain connects TRBV2 to TRBJ2-7; D may be TRBD2 (5 bases). This CDR3 region has 15 residues. Trimming shortened V by 4 bases and J by 1 base, and 14 bases separated the two germline ends. CDR1 is SNHLY, CDR2 FYNNEI, per germline. The CDR3 is CASSGGYGQSYEQYF. The CDR3, as DNA: TGTGCCAGCAGTGGAGGGTACGGGCAGTCCTACGAGCAGTACTTC.

V and J are TRBV13 and TRBJ2-1; tentatively, D is TRBD1 (5 bases). Trimming took 5 bases from V and 10 from J, leaving 15 bases between them. The CDR3 loop spans 13 amino acids. Germline values: CDR1 PRHDT, CDR2 FYEKMQ (reference sequence). The CDR3 protein is CASSPLGLGEQFF. The DNA of the CDR3 is TGTGCCAGCAGCCCCTTGGGGCTTGGGGAGCAGTTCTTC.

The rearrangement uses TRBV5-1 and TRBJ2-1; 7 bases match TRBD2. In germline, CDR1 is SGHRS, CDR2 YFSETQ. The CDR3 runs 16 residues. J lost 2 bases, V lost 4 bases, and 9 bases had no gene match. The DNA of the CDR3 is TGCGCCAGCAGCCCCCGGGTTCGGGGGGCCTACAATGAGCAGTTCTTC. Its translation: CASSPRVRGAYNEQFF.

The genes are TRBV4-2 and TRBJ2-5, with 10 bases matching TRBD2. This CDR3 comprises 17 residues. Germline lookup yields CDR1 LGHNA and CDR2 YNFKEQ. Germline trimming cut 0 bases from V and 5 bases from J; bases unmatched to any gene: 9. The CDR3 DNA follows: TGTGCCAGCAGCCAAGACGGGTTAGCGGGGGGTCCGGAGACCCAGTACTTC. Its translation is CASSQDGLAGGPETQYF.

The V call is TRBV5-1, the J call TRBJ1-2, with D possibly TRBD1 on 6 matching bases. This CDR3 spans 14 amino acids. V lost 0 bases, J lost 7 bases, and 13 bases lay in between. Germline CDR1 is SGHRS and CDR2 is YFSETQ. The DNA for the CDR3 is TGCGCCAGCAGCTTGGCCGGCAGGGGTGTTGGCTACACCTTC. This translates into CASSLAGRGVGYTF.

V gene TRBV29-1 combines with J gene TRBJ2-1, with 11 bases aligning to TRBD1. The CDR3 covers 14 residues. Looked up from germline, CDR1 is SQVTM and CDR2 is ANQGSEA. V shed 7 bases and J 9 bases; nucleotides not matched to a gene: 11. CDR3 nucleotides: TGCAGCGCCGAACGAGGGACAGGGGGAACTGAGCAGTTCTTC. This gives the protein CSAERGTGGTEQFF.

CDR3: CASSPGQAHPQHF. As DNA, the CDR3 is TGTGCCAGCAGCCCTGGACAGGCTCACCCCCAGCATTTT. The V call is TRBV5-6, the J call TRBJ1-5; the match to TRBD1 covers 7 bases. Unmatched junction bases numbered 8, after V lost 4 bases and J lost 10 bases. The germline V gene has CDR1 SGHDT and CDR2 YYEEEE. The CDR3 sequence is 13 residues long.

The rearrangement joins TRBV29-1 to TRBJ1-2; a possible D gene is TRBD1 (6 bases). From germline, CDR1 is SQVTM and CDR2 ANQGSEA. The CDR3 is 15 residues long. Between the trimmed V and J ends, which lost 3 bases and 4 bases, there was a span of 18 bases. CDR3 sequence: CSVEEFGQNLYGYTF. In nucleotides, the CDR3 is TGCAGCGTTGAGGAGTTTGGACAGAACCTCTATGGCTACACCTTC.

The chain has TRBV27 and TRBJ2-5; D may correspond to TRBD1 or TRBD2 (6 bases each). In germline, CDR1 is MNHEY, CDR2 SMNVEV (reference sequence). This CDR3 spans 13 amino acids. V shed 3 bases and J shed 5 bases, with 10 bases lying between them. CDR3 amino acids: CASSFRGRETQYF. For the CDR3, the DNA is TGTGCCAGCAGTTTCCGGGGGCGGGAGACCCAGTACTTC.

This clone has only one observation. The gene calls are TRBV7-8 and TRBJ2-2; D is undetermined. Trimming took 2 bases from V and 4 from J, leaving 5 bases between them. This CDR3 is built from 13 residues. Germline V lookup: CDR1 SGHVS, CDR2 FQNEAQ. CDR3: CASSLISTGELFF. The DNA for the CDR3 is TGTGCCAGCAGCTTAATTTCCACCGGGGAGCTGTTTTTT.

This clone was counted ten times or more. The chain joins TRBV30 to TRBJ1-4, with D possibly TRBD1 on 5 matching bases. CDR3 length: 14 amino acids. The germline CDR1 and CDR2 sequences are GTSNPN and SVGIG (reference sequence). V gave up 1 base and J gave up 3 bases, with 9 bases separating them. CDR3 loop: CAWSEGQPNEKLFF. In DNA, the CDR3 is TGTGCCTGGAGTGAGGGGCAGCCTAATGAAAAACTGTTTTTT.

The chain uses TRBV4-3 and TRBJ1-1; D not certain. Germline V CDR1 and CDR2: LGHNA, YSLEER. The CDR3 length is 14 residues. V lost 1 base and J lost 1, with 7 bases in between. This chain's CDR3 is CASSQVWRNTEAFF. Written as DNA, the CDR3 is TGCGCCAGCAGCCAAGTTTGGCGGAACACTGAAGCTTTCTTT.

This clone showed up just a few times. V usage is TRBV7-2 and J usage is TRBJ2-7; 11 bases are shared with TRBD2. The germline CDR1 and CDR2 sequences are SGHTA and FQGNSA. J was trimmed by 5 bases and V by 4 bases; bases with no gene match: 7. The CDR3 has 15 residues. The CDR3 spells CASSSPGTSGHEQYF. The DNA of the CDR3 is TGTGCCAGCAGCTCTCCCGGGACTAGCGGCCACGAGCAGTACTTC. Based on the CDR3 plus reference TRBV7-2 and TRBJ2-7, the full variable domain is GAGVSQSPSNKVTEKGKDVELRCDPISGHTALYWYRQSLGQGLEFLIYFQGNSAPDKSGLPSDRFSAERTGGSVSTLTIQRTQQEDSAVYLCASSSPGTSGHEQYFGPGTRLTVT.

This clone turned up a few times. The chain combines TRBV23-1 with TRBJ1-2; D gene ambiguous. TRBV23-1 is annotated as an ORF whose role is uncertain. The length of the CDR3 is 15 residues. Trimming cost V 6 bases and J 3 bases, with 17 bases left between them. Written as DNA, the CDR3 is TGCGCCAGCAGGCCAGAGGGCGTAGAGGACTATGGCTACACCTTC. Amino acids: CASRPEGVEDYGYTF.

The rearrangement uses TRBV4-1 and TRBJ1-1; D unresolved. Germline V CDR1 and CDR2: MGHRA, YSYEKL. CDR3 length equals 13 residues. With 0 bases removed from V and 0 bases from J, the gap between germline ends came to 2 bases. The CDR3 loop is CASSQEMNTEAFF. CDR3 nucleotides: TGCGCCAGCAGCCAAGAGATGAACACTGAAGCTTTCTTT.

The chain has TRBV5-1 and TRBJ1-2; D gene uncertain. The CDR3 spans 14 residues. Trimming cost V 4 bases and J 8 bases, with 18 bases left between them. Germline-derived CDR1 and CDR2 are SGHRS and YFSETQ. This CDR3 reads CASSRGIYKGGYTF. The CDR3 coding sequence is TGCGCCAGCAGCCGCGGGATTTATAAAGGGGGCTACACCTTC.

V gene TRBV4-3 combines with J gene TRBJ1-2, with TRBD1 matching over 7 bases. CDR1 is LGHNA and CDR2 is YSLEER in the germline V gene. CDR3 length: 16 residues. Unmatched junction bases numbered 8, after V lost 0 bases and J lost 4 bases. This CDR3 reads CASSQEGLGTAYGYTF. In DNA, the CDR3 is TGCGCCAGCAGCCAAGAGGGGTTGGGGACAGCCTATGGCTACACCTTC.

This clone showed up just a few times. This rearrangement joins TRBV28 to TRBJ2-7; no reliable D call. Looked up from germline, CDR1 is MDHEN and CDR2 is SYDVKM. This CDR3 is 14 amino acids long. V lost 7 bases to trimming and J lost 0 bases, with 13 bases between them. The CDR3 bases are TGTGCCAGCACGATCAATAGCCTCTCCTACGAGCAGTACTTC. Encoded protein: CASTINSLSYEQYF.

CDR3 DNA sequence: TGCGCCAGCAGCTTACAGGTAACCAACACTGAAGCTTTCTTT. Translating it yields CASSLQVTNTEAFF. The V and J genes are TRBV5-1 and TRBJ1-1, with a possible D match to TRBD1 (5 bases). The CDR3 runs to 14 residues. Deletions cut 2 bases from V and 2 bases from J, with 10 bases between. CDR1 is SGHRS, CDR2 YFSETQ, per germline.

The chain has TRBV4-1 and TRBJ2-7; the D gene is possibly TRBD1 (6 bases). In germline, CDR1 is MGHRA, CDR2 YSYEKL. The V gene lost 4 bases and the J gene lost 6 bases, with 19 bases spanning the gap. The CDR3 contains 15 residues. The CDR3: CASSLDPGTSVEQYF. CDR3 nucleotide sequence: TGCGCCAGCAGCCTAGATCCTGGGACATCTGTCGAGCAGTACTTC.